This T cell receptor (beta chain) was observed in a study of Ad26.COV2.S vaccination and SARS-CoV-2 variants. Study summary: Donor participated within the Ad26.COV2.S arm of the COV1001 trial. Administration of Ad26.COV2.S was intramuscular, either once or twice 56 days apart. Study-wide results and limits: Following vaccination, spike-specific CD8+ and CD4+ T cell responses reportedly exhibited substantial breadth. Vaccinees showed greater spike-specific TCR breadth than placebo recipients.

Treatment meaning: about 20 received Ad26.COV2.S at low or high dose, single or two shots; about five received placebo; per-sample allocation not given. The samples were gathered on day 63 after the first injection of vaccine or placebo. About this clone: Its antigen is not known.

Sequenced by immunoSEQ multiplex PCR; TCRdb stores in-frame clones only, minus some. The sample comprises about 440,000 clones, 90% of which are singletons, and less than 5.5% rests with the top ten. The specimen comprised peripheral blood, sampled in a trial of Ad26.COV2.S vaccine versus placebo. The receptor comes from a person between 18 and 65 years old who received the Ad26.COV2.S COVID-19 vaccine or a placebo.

The CDR3 spells CASSLVRGDGYTF. CDR3 nucleotide sequence: TGTGCCAGCAGCTTGGTCAGGGGTGATGGCTACACCTTC. The chain has TRBV5-4 and TRBJ1-2; weak D call: TRBD1 (6 bases). V was pared by 0 bases and J by 6 bases, with 9 bases between. There are 13 residues in the CDR3. The germline V gene encodes CDR1 SGHNT and CDR2 YYREEE (reference sequence).